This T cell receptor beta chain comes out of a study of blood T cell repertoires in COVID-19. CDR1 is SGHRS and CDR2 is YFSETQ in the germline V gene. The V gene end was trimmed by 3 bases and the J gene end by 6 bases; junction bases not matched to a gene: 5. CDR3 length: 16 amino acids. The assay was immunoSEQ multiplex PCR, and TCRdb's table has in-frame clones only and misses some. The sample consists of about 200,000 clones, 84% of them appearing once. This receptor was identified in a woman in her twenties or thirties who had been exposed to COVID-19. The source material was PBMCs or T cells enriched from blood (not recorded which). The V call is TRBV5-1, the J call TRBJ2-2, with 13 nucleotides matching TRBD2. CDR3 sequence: CASSSLLAGGSGELFF. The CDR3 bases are TGCGCCAGCAGCTCGCTACTAGCGGGGGGGTCCGGGGAGCTGTTTTTT.